Sequencing of this TCR beta chain was carried out in a study of control samples from healthy donors and cancer patients. Germline CDR1 and CDR2: LGHDT and YNNKEL (reference sequence). V was pared by 0 bases and J by 1 base, with 9 bases between. This CDR3 is built from 15 residues. Produced via immunoSEQ multiplex PCR; TCRdb's table is partial and in-frame only. The sample consists of approximately 160,000 clones, around 95% of them appearing once. The chain employs TRBV3-1 (or the pseudogene TRBV3-2) and TRBJ1-1; the D is unclear. What was sequenced was blood. This receptor was identified in a woman aged 55 to 70 in good health. CDR3 sequence: CASSQDSRGNTEAFF. CDR3 sequence (DNA): TGTGCCAGCAGCCAAGATTCGCGGGGGAACACTGAAGCTTTCTTT.